This is a list of T cell receptor beta chains from one sample in a study of cytomegalovirus exposure and HLA in healthy donors. Sequencing used immunoSEQ multiplex PCR; TCRdb keeps in-frame clones, though not all of them. In the table there are fewer than 300,000 clones, around 89% of which are singletons. The source material was PBMCs. All receptors derive from a woman aged 18-35 years in good health and CMV-seronegative. Each CDR3 is given with its conserved first and last residue. Fields, in order: D gene, J gene, V gene, clone size, CDR3 protein, CDR3 DNA. The D gene is left open where the match is weak. Rows may omit the clone size; those that give it use once, few, many or a size class.

-	TRBJ2-5	TRBV25-1	-	CASSEFVSPQETQYF	TGTGCCAGCAGTGAATTTGTCAGTCCACAAGAGACCCAGTACTTC
TRBD2	TRBJ2-7	TRBV7-8	-	CASSRSSGNEQYF	TGTGCCAGCAGCCGTAGTAGCGGGAACGAGCAGTACTTC
-	TRBJ1-4	TRBV19	-	CASRSQDREKLFF	TGTGCCAGTAGGAGCCAGGATCGAGAAAAACTGTTTTTT
TRBD1	TRBJ1-2	TRBV25-1	-	CASSDRQGEVYGYTF	TGTGCCAGCAGTGATCGACAGGGAGAAGTCTATGGCTACACCTTC
-	TRBJ2-2	TRBV6-1	-	CASSVTRTNTGELFF	TGTGCCAGCAGCGTTACTAGGACGAACACCGGGGAGCTGTTTTTT
-	TRBJ1-1	TRBV5-1	-	CASSFEPYESSQAFF	TGCGCCAGCAGCTTCGAACCCTACGAATCATCCCAAGCTTTCTTT
-	TRBJ2-3	TRBV25-1	-	CASSEASDTQYF	TGTGCCAGCAGTGAGGCCTCAGATACGCAGTATTTT
-	TRBJ2-1	TRBV27	once	CASSLYGGVVYNEQFF	TGTGCCAGCAGTTTATACGGGGGAGTCGTGTACAATGAGCAGTTCTTC
-	TRBJ2-1	TRBV15	-	CATSRTADSYNEQFF	TGTGCCACCAGCAGGACAGCCGACTCCTACAATGAGCAGTTCTTC
-	TRBJ1-5	TRBV7-3	-	CASSFRPAGQPQHF	TGTGCCAGCAGCTTCAGGCCAGCCGGTCAGCCCCAGCATTTT
TRBD2	TRBJ2-6	TRBV28	-	CASTGGGSGANVLTF	TGTGCCAGCACGGGGGGTGGCTCTGGGGCCAACGTCCTGACTTTC
-	TRBJ2-1	TRBV4-3	once	CASSQDLENEQFF	TGCGCCAGCAGCCAAGATCTCGAGAATGAGCAGTTCTTC
-	TRBJ2-5	TRBV11-2	-	CASSPHGPQETQYF	TGTGCCAGCAGCCCGCACGGTCCCCAAGAGACCCAGTACTTC
-	TRBJ2-7	TRBV27	-	CASSVQVGVGEQYF	TGTGCCAGCAGTGTACAAGTGGGAGTTGGGGAGCAGTACTTC
TRBD2	TRBJ2-2	TRBV7-9	-	CASSPPGLGGTGELFF	TGTGCCAGCAGCCCTCCGGGACTAGGGGGAACCGGGGAGCTGTTTTTT
TRBD2	TRBJ2-3	TRBV10-3	once	CAISETSGRTDTQYF	TGTGCCATCAGCGAGACTAGCGGGAGGACAGATACGCAGTATTTT
TRBD1	TRBJ1-6	TRBV5-6	once	CASSADRSSYNSPLHF	TGTGCCAGCAGCGCGGACAGGAGCTCCTATAATTCACCCCTCCACTTT
TRBD1	TRBJ1-5	TRBV7-3	-	CASSLSGGSNQPQHF	TGTGCCAGCAGCTTATCAGGGGGTAGCAATCAGCCCCAGCATTTT
TRBD2	TRBJ2-2	TRBV7-6	-	CASSSTLERRGSGTPGELFF	TGTGCCAGCAGCTCCACCCTCGAGAGGCGGGGGTCAGGGACCCCCGGGGAGCTGTTTTTT
-	TRBJ1-1	TRBV19	-	CASSITGLNTEAFF	TGTGCCAGTAGTATTACCGGGTTGAACACTGAAGCTTTCTTT
TRBD1	TRBJ2-4	TRBV19	once	CASSPTGGGIYIQYF	TGTGCCAGTAGTCCGACAGGGGGCGGCATTTACATTCAGTACTTC
TRBD1	TRBJ2-1	TRBV18	-	CASSPGSVAGGKGEQFF	TGTGCCAGCTCACCTGGTTCGGTTGCAGGGGGAAAGGGTGAGCAGTTCTTC
TRBD1	TRBJ2-7	TRBV28	-	CASSAPGQGVYEQYF	TGTGCCAGCAGTGCCCCGGGACAGGGGGTCTACGAGCAGTACTTC
TRBD1	TRBJ1-2	TRBV7-2	few	CASRQDRNYGYTF	TGTGCCAGCAGACAGGACAGGAACTATGGCTACACCTTC
-	TRBJ2-7	TRBV9	-	CASSVGVGADEQYF	TGTGCCAGCAGCGTAGGGGTGGGAGCAGACGAGCAGTACTTC
TRBD1	TRBJ1-2	TRBV11-2	-	CASSLEGQGGNGYTF	TGTGCCAGCAGCTTAGAGGGACAGGGAGGGAATGGCTACACCTTC
TRBD1	TRBJ1-1	TRBV6-5	-	CASREGTGMNTEAFF	TGTGCCAGCAGGGAGGGGACAGGGATGAACACTGAAGCTTTCTTT
-	TRBJ1-1	TRBV5-1	once	CASSWAGGGTEAFF	TGCGCCAGCAGCTGGGCTGGGGGAGGTACTGAAGCTTTCTTT
TRBD2	TRBJ2-5	TRBV2	-	CATQDRGVGETQYF	TGTGCCACCCAAGACCGGGGGGTGGGAGAGACCCAGTACTTC
TRBD1	TRBJ1-1	TRBV28	-	CASSEVVGQGLLTEAFF	TGTGCCAGCAGTGAGGTAGTAGGACAGGGGTTGCTCACTGAAGCTTTCTTT
-	TRBJ1-6	TRBV18	-	CASSPRGFEGRYNSPLHF	TGTGCCAGCTCACCCAGGGGTTTCGAGGGACGCTATAATTCACCCCTCCACTTT
-	TRBJ1-3	TRBV30	-	CAWSLGSGNTIYF	TGTGCCTGGAGCCTAGGCTCTGGAAACACCATATATTTT
-	TRBJ2-2	TRBV9	-	CASSASGGNTGELFF	TGTGCCAGCAGCGCGAGCGGAGGGAACACCGGGGAGCTGTTTTTT
TRBD2	TRBJ2-1	TRBV29-1	few	CSIAARPGLAGNNEQFF	TGCAGCATAGCCGCCCGCCCGGGACTAGCGGGCAACAATGAGCAGTTCTTC
-	TRBJ1-5	TRBV28	-	CASRSVSGGMGQPQHF	TGTGCCAGCAGATCTGTTTCGGGGGGAATGGGTCAGCCCCAGCATTTT
-	TRBJ1-2	TRBV6-1	-	CASSEAFTF	TGTGCCAGCAGTGAGGCCTTCACCTTC
TRBD2	TRBJ2-5	TRBV29-1	-	CSGSGRALETQYF	TGCAGCGGGAGCGGGAGGGCCTTGGAGACCCAGTACTTC
-	TRBJ1-5	TRBV27	-	CASSPRVVSSQGPQHF	TGTGCCAGCAGCCCCAGGGTCGTTAGCTCCCAGGGGCCCCAGCATTTT